The rows below give T cell receptor beta chains drawn from one sample of a study of T cells after yellow fever vaccination. TCRdb independently ran MiXCR on the 5' RACE reads; one entry per CDR3 protein. The sample records 620,000 or so distinct CDR3 sequences, about a sixth being singletons. The sequences come from PBMCs, collected 5 to 6 days after the first yellow fever vaccination. These receptor sequences come from a young man who received the YFV17D yellow fever vaccine. Each CDR3 is given with its conserved first and last residue. The D gene is left open where the match is weak. Rows may omit the clone size; those that give it use once, few, many or a size class.

CDR3: CASSLEYQPQHF
J: TRBJ1-5
V: TRBV7-2
size: .
D: .

CDR3: CSVAGFREGYNEQFF
J: TRBJ2-1
V: TRBV29-1
size: few
D: TRBD2

CDR3: CASSLAQGQNYGYTF
J: TRBJ1-2
V: TRBV7-8
size: few
D: TRBD1

CDR3: CASSPDRGAFNEQFF
J: TRBJ2-1
V: TRBV7-9
size: .
D: .

CDR3: CASSQVDRENSPLHF
J: TRBJ1-6
V: TRBV4-3
size: few
D: TRBD1

CDR3: CASSLKRGAIYGYTF
J: TRBJ1-2
V: TRBV27
size: .
D: .

CDR3: CASSSAGHEQYF
J: TRBJ2-7
V: TRBV5-1
size: many
D: .

CDR3: CSARGRLAEETQYF
J: TRBJ2-5
V: TRBV20-1
size: .
D: TRBD2

CDR3: CASSLTGRRYEKLFF
J: TRBJ1-4
V: TRBV28
size: few
D: .

CDR3: CASEVGLAGGETQYF
J: TRBJ2-5
V: TRBV6-1
size: .
D: TRBD2

CDR3: CSVEDRDGYTF
J: TRBJ1-2
V: TRBV29-1
size: .
D: .

CDR3: CASRRAVSNNSPLHF
J: TRBJ1-6
V: TRBV12-3/TRBV12-4
size: .
D: .

CDR3: CASRETGFPDEQFF
J: TRBJ2-1
V: TRBV25-1
size: .
D: TRBD1

CDR3: CSASKAQLASGGSYNEQFF
J: TRBJ2-1
V: TRBV20-1
size: few
D: TRBD2

CDR3: CASSTGTTITDTQYF
J: TRBJ2-3
V: TRBV4-2
size: .
D: TRBD2

CDR3: CASSQRDRGENTGELFF
J: TRBJ2-2
V: TRBV4-2
size: few
D: TRBD1

CDR3: CASSLGGTAGKETQYF
J: TRBJ2-5
V: TRBV12-3/TRBV12-4
size: .
D: .

CDR3: CASKPPSPSSAPRRVPKNYGYTF
J: TRBJ1-2
V: TRBV5-2
size: .
D: .

CDR3: CASKGWNTEAFF
J: TRBJ1-1
V: TRBV7-2
size: .
D: .

CDR3: CASSAPRAGVSYNEQFF
J: TRBJ2-1
V: TRBV5-1
size: .
D: TRBD2

CDR3: CASSQRGRVTNEKLFF
J: TRBJ1-4
V: TRBV4-2
size: few
D: .

CDR3: CSALGQGNQPQHF
J: TRBJ1-5
V: TRBV20-1
size: .
D: TRBD1

CDR3: CASSPNPGHSGNTIYF
J: TRBJ1-3
V: TRBV4-3
size: few
D: .

CDR3: CSASPPVGQRGGDTQYF
J: TRBJ2-3
V: TRBV20-1
size: .
D: .

CDR3: CASSFGWEVTGELFF
J: TRBJ2-2
V: TRBV6-5
size: .
D: .

CDR3: CASSYSGSRDTEAFF
J: TRBJ1-1
V: TRBV6-5
size: few
D: .

CDR3: CASSQDKFGRANTGELFF
J: TRBJ2-2
V: TRBV3-1
size: few
D: .

CDR3: CASSPYKGHTEAFF
J: TRBJ1-1
V: TRBV7-2
size: .
D: .

CDR3: CASSLLMNTEAFF
J: TRBJ1-1
V: TRBV25-1
size: many
D: .

CDR3: CASSPGQGYEQYF
J: TRBJ2-7
V: TRBV12-3/TRBV12-4
size: many
D: TRBD1

CDR3: CASSRDRVDTIYF
J: TRBJ1-3
V: TRBV7-9
size: few
D: TRBD1

CDR3: CASSLGGLAGRGETQYF
J: TRBJ2-5
V: TRBV11-2
size: few
D: TRBD2

CDR3: CASRQTGSEQPQHF
J: TRBJ1-5
V: TRBV28
size: .
D: TRBD1

CDR3: CASSPTGITGELFF
J: TRBJ2-2
V: TRBV7-9
size: .
D: .

CDR3: CASSSAGTDNQPQHF
J: TRBJ1-5
V: TRBV7-9
size: .
D: TRBD1

CDR3: CAISEVGGNTEAFF
J: TRBJ1-1
V: TRBV10-3
size: few
D: .

CDR3: CASREIGANVLTF
J: TRBJ2-6
V: TRBV6-2/TRBV6-3
size: .
D: .

CDR3: CASSLNPRQETQYF
J: TRBJ2-5
V: TRBV7-3
size: .
D: .

CDR3: CASSSPTDSNTGELFF
J: TRBJ2-2
V: TRBV11-3
size: few
D: .

CDR3: CASSVGPGEKLFF
J: TRBJ1-4
V: TRBV9
size: .
D: .

CDR3: CASSSNSGGVNEQFF
J: TRBJ2-1
V: TRBV7-7
size: .
D: TRBD2

CDR3: CASSLKLGANEKLFF
J: TRBJ1-4
V: TRBV7-2
size: .
D: .

CDR3: CASSLAQVPAFF
J: TRBJ1-1
V: TRBV5-5
size: few
D: .

CDR3: CASSFVGKGEQFF
J: TRBJ2-1
V: TRBV27
size: few
D: .

CDR3: CASNAGGPYNEQFF
J: TRBJ2-1
V: TRBV19
size: .
D: TRBD2

CDR3: CASSSGVERTQYF
J: TRBJ2-5
V: TRBV27
size: .
D: .

CDR3: CASSQVLGGSRYGYTF
J: TRBJ1-2
V: TRBV3-1
size: few
D: .

CDR3: CASSQGLAGTQYF
J: TRBJ2-5
V: TRBV4-3
size: few
D: TRBD2

CDR3: CASSEPGEGTDTQYF
J: TRBJ2-3
V: TRBV10-2
size: .
D: .

CDR3: CASSKTAAYNEQFF
J: TRBJ2-1
V: TRBV5-4
size: once
D: .

CDR3: CASSPGTGGVEAFF
J: TRBJ1-1
V: TRBV19
size: .
D: TRBD1

CDR3: CASSQDRGGDPYEQYF
J: TRBJ2-7
V: TRBV4-1
size: few
D: TRBD2

CDR3: CASSLDRVGEAFF
J: TRBJ1-1
V: TRBV11-2
size: .
D: .

CDR3: CASSQLGNTGELFF
J: TRBJ2-2
V: TRBV3-1
size: many
D: .